Each of the 10 T cell receptor beta chains below was sequenced from the same sample in a study of shared clonotypes between healthy human individuals. The protocol was immunoSEQ multiplex PCR, while the TCRdb copy is restricted to in-frame clones and leaves out a portion. The sample yields 2.3 million or so clones, 85% to 95% seen once. The sequencing sample was made of naive CD4+ T cells from PBMCs. Subset described: CD45RA+ positively selected. These receptors all come from a young man in good health. Some clones in this sample may be carry-over from other donors' samples.

This chain joins TRBV28 and TRBJ1-1; TRBD1 aligns across 9 bases. J was trimmed by 1 base and V by 9 bases; bases with no gene match: 9. This CDR3 is 15 amino acids long. The germline CDR1 and CDR2 sequences are MDHEN and SYDVKM. The CDR3 DNA is TGTGCCAGTAGAGAGGACAGGGGATGGAACACTGAAGCTTTCTTT. This sequence encodes CASREDRGWNTEAFF.

This clone was counted once. V and J are TRBV10-3 and TRBJ2-7; a weak D match, TRBD2 (6 bases). CDR1 and CDR2 (germline): ENHRY, SYGVKD. Trimming left V 4 bases short and J 2 bases short, with 9 bases between. The CDR3 runs 13 residues. The CDR3 DNA reads as TGTGCCATCAGTGTCGGGGGTCCCTACGAGCAGTACTTC. It encodes CAISVGGPYEQYF.

Turning to this clone: The junction differs from germline at one of its ends, possibly a read error. The V call is TRBV5-1, the J call TRBJ2-7; D is unresolved. In germline, CDR1 is SGHRS, CDR2 YFSETQ. The CDR3 has 16 amino acids. CDR3 protein: CASTLGGSLISYEQYF. Written as DNA, the CDR3 is TGCGCCAGCACCTTGGGTGGCTCACTTATCTCCTACGAGCAGTACTTC.

The chain uses TRBV18 and TRBJ1-5; TRBD1 is a possible D gene (5 bases). The CDR3 loop spans 16 amino acids. Germline assignment: CDR1 KGHSH and CDR2 LQKENI. Trimming cost V 3 bases and J 6 bases, with 18 bases left between them. Here the CDR3 reads CASSPLGTVPGQPQHF. CDR3 in DNA: TGTGCCAGCTCACCGCTCGGGACGGTGCCGGGTCAGCCCCAGCATTTT.

This clone was counted once. The chain carries TRBV7-9 and TRBJ2-1; tentative D call: TRBD2 (6 bases). Trimming pared 5 bases from V and 6 bases from J, leaving 17 bases between. The CDR3 sequence is 15 residues long. Germline CDR1 reads SEHNR; CDR2 reads FQNEAQ (reference sequence). In DNA form, the CDR3 reads TGTGCCAGCAGCCCTCGGCCCGGGACTTCCAATGAGCAGTTCTTC. Its protein product is CASSPRPGTSNEQFF.

J is TRBJ1-2 and V is TRBV6-5; D is uncertain. The V and J ends lost 6 bases and 8 bases respectively, with 16 bases between them. The CDR3 loop spans 13 amino acids. Germline lookup yields CDR1 MNHEY and CDR2 SVGAGI. The CDR3, as DNA: TGTGCCAGCAGCCCCCGTTCGGGTGCCGGCTACACCTTC. Its translation: CASSPRSGAGYTF.

This clone was detected only once. The chain uses TRBV18 and TRBJ2-4; 8 positions agree with TRBD1. The CDR3 sequence is 17 residues long. Unmatched junction bases numbered 9, after V lost 5 bases and J lost 0 bases. Looked up from germline, CDR1 is KGHSH and CDR2 is LQKENI. The CDR3 nucleotides read TGTGCCAGCTCAACCTTGACAGGGGTCGGAGCCAAAAACATTCAGTACTTC. Translation gives CASSTLTGVGAKNIQYF.

The chain links TRBV29-1 to TRBJ2-5; D is unresolved. The germline V gene encodes CDR1 SQVTM and CDR2 ANQGSEA. CDR3 length equals 13 residues. Trimming removed 1 base at V and 1 base at J, with 7 bases between. The CDR3 DNA reads TGCAGCGTTGAAGCCCCGTTCCAAGAGACCCAGTACTTC. Amino acid sequence: CSVEAPFQETQYF.

CDR3 coding DNA: TGTGCCAGCAGTTTGGGGCTGGGACTAACCTACTCCTACGAGCAGTACTTC. Protein: CASSLGLGLTYSYEQYF. The chain joins TRBV28 to TRBJ2-7; 7 bases fit TRBD2. Germline CDR1 reads MDHEN; CDR2 reads SYDVKM. The CDR3 runs 17 residues. The V and J ends lost 3 bases and 0 bases, in that order; junction bases with no gene match: 11.

Concerning this clone itself: The same CDR3 also results from other DNA sequences found in this sample. The chain employs TRBV6-5 and TRBJ2-7; D not certain. Germline V gene data show CDR1 as MNHEY and CDR2 as SVGAGI. The CDR3 loop spans 11 amino acids. V was pared by 8 bases and J by 3 bases, with 8 bases between. CDR3 sequence: CASGSSYEQYF. CDR3 coding DNA: TGTGCCAGCGGCAGCAGCTACGAGCAGTACTTC.